Each of the 32 T cell receptor beta chains below was sequenced from the same sample in a study of T cells in Graves' hyperthyroidism and ophthalmopathy. Amplification of TCR beta CDR3 regions used RNA as the template. HTBI primers were the set used in a first-round RT-PCR of the TCR CDR3. TCRdb independently ran MiXCR on the multiplex PCR reads; one entry per CDR3 protein. Of fewer than 750,000 distinct CDR3 sequences in the sample, approximately 14% were seen once. The specimen sequenced was blood. These receptors came from a woman aged 40 to 55 with Graves' ophthalmopathy.

The chain uses TRBV7-8 and TRBJ2-5, with 9 positions matching TRBD2. This CDR3 is 14 amino acids long. With V trimmed by 6 bases and J by 7 bases, 9 bases remained unmatched. In germline, CDR1 is SGHVS, CDR2 FQNEAQ. Here the CDR3 reads CASSVSGSPGTQYF. CDR3 coding DNA: TGTGCCAGCAGTGTTAGCGGGAGCCCCGGGACCCAGTACTTC.

This clonotype was recorded many times. The CDR3 reads CASSSPPQTNYGYTF. CDR3 coding DNA: TGTGCCAGCAGTTCGCCCCCTCAGACTAACTATGGCTACACCTTC. V and J are TRBV28 and TRBJ1-2, with D uncertain. Per germline, CDR1 MDHEN and CDR2 SYDVKM. The CDR3 length is 15 residues. Trimming removed 4 bases at V and 0 bases at J, with 12 bases between.

CDR3 in DNA: TGTGCCAGCAATGGGGGACAGGTTCACACCGGGGAGCTGTTTTTT. It codes for CASNGGQVHTGELFF. V gene TRBV14 combines with J gene TRBJ2-2; 8 nucleotides line up with TRBD1. Germline V gene lookup returns CDR1 SGHDN and CDR2 FVKESK. Losses at the gene ends were 7 bases for V and 3 bases for J; bases not matched to a gene: 7. There are 15 residues in the CDR3.

At least ten counts were recorded for this clonotype. The rearrangement joins TRBV20-1 to TRBJ2-7; no clear D gene. This CDR3 has 13 amino acids. V was clipped by 1 base and J by 6 bases, with 13 bases between them. CDR1 DFQATT and CDR2 SNEGSKA come from the germline V gene (reference sequence). The CDR3 sequence: CSARVPLAAEQYF. The CDR3 DNA reads as TGCAGTGCTAGAGTTCCCCTCGCCGCCGAGCAGTACTTC.

The chain recombines TRBV20-1 with TRBJ1-1; a weak D match, TRBD1 (5 bases). V dropped 5 bases and J dropped 1 base, with 11 bases sitting between them. The V gene's germline CDR1 is DFQATT and CDR2 SNEGSKA (reference sequence). This CDR3 has 13 residues. CDR3 sequence (DNA): TGCAGTGCTCCGGGACTGGGGAACACTGAAGCTTTCTTT. This gives the protein CSAPGLGNTEAFF.

This clonotype was seen a handful of times. The chain couples TRBV7-2 to TRBJ2-7; D is unresolved. Germline-derived CDR1 and CDR2 are SGHTA and FQGNSA. V lost 10 bases to trimming and J lost 3 bases, with 16 bases between them. The CDR3 has 13 amino acids. The CDR3 spells CATQPDLVYEQYF. The CDR3, as DNA: TGTGCCACCCAGCCCGACCTCGTCTACGAGCAGTACTTC.

The V call is TRBV7-8, the J call TRBJ2-5, with 8 positions matching TRBD2. The CDR3 has 15 amino acids. Germline-derived CDR1 and CDR2 are SGHVS and FQNEAQ. V shed 3 bases and J 4 bases; nucleotides not matched to a gene: 7. The CDR3 nucleotides are TGTGCCAGCAGCTTCTACGGGAGGGCCCTAGAGACCCAGTACTTC. It codes for CASSFYGRALETQYF. Drawing the rest from reference TRBV7-8 and TRBJ2-5, the complete variable domain is GAGVSQSPRYKVAKRGQDVALRCDPISGHVSLFWYQQALGQGPEFLTYFQNEAQLDKSGLPSDRFFAERPEGSVSTLKIQRTQQEDSAVYLCASSFYGRALETQYFGPGTRLLVL.

This clonotype has at least ten counts. The chain recombines TRBV7-2 with TRBJ1-2; D gene ambiguous. Per germline, CDR1 SGHTA and CDR2 FQGNSA. Trimming shortened V by 5 bases and J by 0 bases, and 25 bases separated the two germline ends. The CDR3 covers 19 residues. CDR3 sequence: CASSRRRIGSAVSNYGYTF. The CDR3 DNA reads TGTGCCAGCAGCCGTAGGCGTATCGGCTCAGCGGTTTCTAACTATGGCTACACCTTC.

This clonotype was found many times. V gene TRBV7-9 combines with J gene TRBJ1-1, with D possibly being TRBD1 (5 bases). The CDR3 is 14 residues long. CDR1 and CDR2 (germline): SEHNR, FQNEAQ (reference sequence). Trimming took 7 bases from V and 7 from J, leaving 19 bases between them. CDR3 region: CASIRAEGLGEAFF. CDR3 DNA sequence: TGTGCCAGCATCCGGGCTGAGGGGCTAGGTGAAGCTTTCTTT.

This clonotype was seen ten or more times. The rearrangement links TRBV20-1 to TRBJ1-6; maybe TRBD1 (5 bases). Germline CDR1 and CDR2: DFQATT and SNEGSKA (reference sequence). Between the trimmed V and J ends, which lost 4 bases and 10 bases, there was a span of 11 bases. The CDR3 is made up of 12 amino acids. The CDR3 reads CSATHGGSPLHF. The CDR3 nucleotides read TGCAGTGCTACTCACGGGGGATCACCCCTCCACTTT.

This clonotype was picked up many times. The V gene is TRBV28, the J gene TRBJ1-1; maybe TRBD1 (6 bases). CDR3 length: 14 amino acids. V was shortened by 3 bases and J by 8 bases, with 16 bases between the two germline ends. The germline CDR1 and CDR2 sequences are MDHEN and SYDVKM. The DNA of the CDR3 is TGTGCCAGCAGTTTTGGAAGAAACAGGGAAGAAGCTTTCTTT. Its translation: CASSFGRNREEAFF.

CDR3 protein: CASSQDPAGGNEQYF. CDR3 DNA: TGCGCCAGCAGCCAAGATCCGGCAGGTGGGAACGAGCAGTACTTC. The chain has TRBV4-1 and TRBJ2-7; no reliable D call. V was trimmed by 0 bases and J by 5 bases, leaving 14 bases between them. Germline CDR1 and CDR2: MGHRA and YSYEKL. CDR3 length: 15 residues.

The genes are TRBV5-1 and TRBJ2-2; D tentatively fits TRBD1 or TRBD2 (5 bases each). Germline assignment: CDR1 SGHRS and CDR2 YFSETQ. The CDR3 totals 16 residues. V shed 6 bases and J shed 2 bases, with 17 bases lying between them. CDR3 sequence: CASTYGTETNTGELFF. CDR3 sequence (DNA): TGCGCCAGCACTTACGGGACGGAGACTAACACCGGGGAGCTGTTTTTT.

V usage is TRBV11-2 and J usage is TRBJ2-7, with no clear D. The CDR3 sequence is 15 residues long. Germline V gene sequence: CDR1 SGHAT, CDR2 FQNNGV. The V gene lost 0 bases and the J gene lost 5 bases, with 14 bases spanning the gap. CDR3 coding DNA: TGTGCCAGCAGCTTAGATCGGGTAGGGATCAACGAGCAGTACTTC. Its protein is CASSLDRVGINEQYF.

This clonotype appeared many times. The chain is built from TRBV28 and TRBJ1-5; D gene uncertain. The germline V gene encodes CDR1 MDHEN and CDR2 SYDVKM. Trimming took off 7 bases at V and 6 bases at J, with 13 bases between the two ends. CDR3 length equals 13 residues. This chain's CDR3 is CASKEQNIQPQHF. DNA of the CDR3: TGTGCCAGCAAAGAACAGAATATTCAGCCCCAGCATTTT.

This clonotype was counted at least ten times. This chain links TRBV20-1 with TRBJ1-2; D uncertain. V lost 5 bases and J lost 2, with 18 bases in between. From germline, CDR1 is DFQATT and CDR2 SNEGSKA (reference sequence). The CDR3 is 15 amino acids. CDR3 loop: CSAPPKWDTNYGYTF. Written as DNA, the CDR3 is TGCAGTGCTCCCCCAAAGTGGGATACGAACTATGGCTACACCTTC.

The rearrangement joins TRBV6-2 or TRBV6-3 to TRBJ2-3; D gene ambiguous. This CDR3 is 14 amino acids long. The V end was cut by 8 bases, the J end by 1 base, with 13 bases between. Germline V gene lookup returns CDR1 MNHEY and CDR2 SVGEGT. CDR3 amino acids: CASSPRGGTDTQYF. For the CDR3, the DNA is TGTGCCAGCTCACCCCGAGGCGGCACAGATACGCAGTATTTT.

V gene TRBV15 combines with J gene TRBJ1-1, with 8 bases aligning to TRBD1. Germline V gene sequence: CDR1 LNHNV, CDR2 YYDKDF (reference sequence). Trimming removed 9 bases from V and 4 bases from J; junction bases left unmatched: 19. This CDR3 spans 17 amino acids. The CDR3 spells CATRPGTGHFRGTEAFF. The CDR3 region has the DNA TGTGCCACGAGACCCGGGACAGGCCATTTTCGGGGCACTGAAGCTTTCTTT.

This clonotype was counted ten times or more. The rearrangement joins TRBV24-1 to TRBJ1-2; D not resolved. The germline V and J ends were trimmed by 0 bases and 12 bases, with 13 bases remaining between them. Germline CDR1 KGHDR, CDR2 SFDVKD. This CDR3 spans 13 amino acids. In DNA form, the CDR3 reads TGTGCCACCAGTGATTTGAATGCCGTGGGCCACACCTTC. This encodes CATSDLNAVGHTF.

This clonotype was picked up many times. The rearrangement links TRBV12-5 to TRBJ1-3; D remains unclear. The germline CDR1 and CDR2 sequences are LGHNT and FRNRAP. The CDR3 runs to 13 residues. The V and J ends lost 6 bases and 8 bases respectively, with 14 bases between them. The CDR3 DNA is TGTGCTAGTGGGCCACACTCCGGGGACACCATATATTTT. This translates into CASGPHSGDTIYF.

A few counts support this clonotype. CDR3 protein: CASSEAGYRTDTQYF. The DNA for the CDR3 is TGTGCCAGCAGTGAAGCGGGCTACCGCACAGATACGCAGTATTTT. The rearrangement joins TRBV6-1 to TRBJ2-3, with D uncertain. This CDR3 is 15 amino acids long. Germline assignment: CDR1 MNHNS and CDR2 SASEGT. V lost 0 bases, J lost 1 base, and 8 bases lay in between.

The chain links TRBV20-1 to TRBJ2-3, with 7 positions matching TRBD1. The CDR3 totals 15 residues. Germline-derived CDR1 and CDR2 are DFQATT and SNEGSKA (reference sequence). V gave up 6 bases and J gave up 2 bases; unmatched junction bases: 11. CDR3 in DNA: TGCAGTGCAGGGAAAGGGACAGACCTCACAGATACGCAGTATTTT. Protein: CSAGKGTDLTDTQYF.

The sample holds many counts of this clonotype. The chain couples TRBV13 to TRBJ2-7; D is unresolved. The CDR3 sequence is 12 residues long. CDR1 is PRHDT and CDR2 is FYEKMQ in the germline V gene (reference sequence). Trimming cost V 3 bases and J 5 bases, with 8 bases left between them. CDR3 residues: CASSFLFDEQYF. The CDR3 DNA reads as TGTGCCAGCAGCTTCCTCTTCGACGAGCAGTACTTC.

This clonotype was counted between two and nine times. The chain links TRBV28 to TRBJ2-7; 7 bases line up with TRBD2. J gave up 3 bases and V 5 bases, and 22 bases lay outside the gene matches. The CDR3 consists of 19 residues. CDR1 is MDHEN, CDR2 SYDVKM, per germline. The CDR3 bases are TGTGCCAGCAGTGGGCTTCTAGCGGAGGGAGGTGGAACTCACTACGAGCAGTACTTC. As protein: CASSGLLAEGGGTHYEQYF.

The sample holds a few counts of this clonotype. The rearrangement links TRBV20-1 to TRBJ1-1; D not resolved. Germline assignment: CDR1 DFQATT and CDR2 SNEGSKA (reference sequence). The length of the CDR3 is 13 residues. The CDR3 loop is CRVMGDMNTEAFF. The CDR3 DNA reads TGCAGAGTGATGGGCGACATGAACACTGAAGCTTTCTTT.

This clonotype has ten or more counts. Written as DNA, the CDR3 is TGTGCCAGCACCCCACTGACAGGGGCCAATGGCTACACCTTC. Translating gives CASTPLTGANGYTF. The chain employs TRBV12-3 or TRBV12-4 and TRBJ1-2, with TRBD1 matching 8 bases. The CDR3 covers 14 residues. V lost 7 bases and J lost 6; bases outside the gene matches: 10.

This clonotype has only a few counts. The chain is built from TRBV6-5 and TRBJ2-7; 8 nucleotides agree with TRBD1. Germline V CDR1 and CDR2: MNHEY, SVGAGI. V dropped 2 bases and J dropped 3; count of bases not matched to a gene: 3. The CDR3 is 14 amino acids. The CDR3 DNA reads TGTGCCAGCAGTTACAATGACAGGGGCTACGAGCAGTACTTC. Amino acids: CASSYNDRGYEQYF.

V and J are TRBV14 and TRBJ1-2; 7 positions match TRBD1. The CDR3 runs 17 residues. Trimming at V came to 0 bases and at J to 8 bases, leaving 15 bases not matched to a gene. The germline V gene encodes CDR1 SGHDN and CDR2 FVKESK. CDR3 in DNA: TGTGCCAGCAGCCAAGATGGACAGGTATCCCCTTCGGGGGGCTACACCTTC. It codes for CASSQDGQVSPSGGYTF.

This clonotype was seen ten or more times. The rearrangement joins TRBV2 to TRBJ1-2; D is unresolved. The ends were cut back, 8 bases at V and 0 bases at J, with 16 bases in the middle. Germline V gene lookup returns CDR1 SNHLY and CDR2 FYNNEI. The CDR3 is 15 amino acids. CDR3 amino acids: CASALQDFTNYGYTF. As DNA, the CDR3 is TGTGCCAGCGCCCTCCAGGACTTCACTAACTATGGCTACACCTTC.

CDR3 amino acids: CSARAPGLAEPKGYEQYF. The CDR3 DNA is TGCAGTGCTAGAGCGCCGGGACTAGCGGAACCAAAGGGCTACGAGCAGTACTTC. The chain is built from TRBV20-1 and TRBJ2-7; 11 nucleotides match TRBD2. J lost 3 bases, V lost 1 base, and 14 bases had no gene match. CDR3 length: 18 amino acids. In germline, CDR1 is DFQATT, CDR2 SNEGSKA (reference sequence).

This clonotype was counted ten times or more. This sequence joins TRBV6-5 and TRBJ2-7; TRBD2 might be the D (6 bases). Germline-derived CDR1 and CDR2 are MNHEY and SVGAGI. The V end lost 6 bases, the J end lost 0 bases, and 12 bases lay between the germline ends. The CDR3 covers 14 residues. The CDR3, as DNA: TGTGCCAGCAGAAGCCGGGACTTCTCCTACGAGCAGTACTTC. Amino acids: CASRSRDFSYEQYF.

This clonotype has at least ten counts. This CDR3 reads CAWGPLGNTIYF. The CDR3 nucleotides are TGTGCCTGGGGGCCACTCGGAAACACCATATATTTT. The gene calls are TRBV30 and TRBJ1-3; no firm D call. Per germline, CDR1 GTSNPN and CDR2 SVGIG (reference sequence). Trimming pared 5 bases from V and 4 bases from J, leaving 9 bases between. The CDR3 covers 12 residues.